The 26 T cell receptor beta chains reported below all come from one sample, sequenced in a study of T cell responses to AZD1222 COVID-19 vaccine. Produced via immunoSEQ multiplex PCR; TCRdb's table is partial and in-frame only. The sample has 150,000 to 200,000 clones; around 92% are singletons. Sequencing used peripheral blood, obtained on day 0 of AZD1222 vaccination. The receptors originated from an adult in good health.

V is TRBV7-9 and J is TRBJ2-3, with D uncertain. The CDR3 has 12 residues. The germline CDR1 and CDR2 sequences are SEHNR and FQNEAQ (reference sequence). The V and J ends lost 3 bases and 3 bases respectively, with 4 bases between them. CDR3 sequence reads: CASSFGTDTQYF. CDR3 bases: TGTGCCAGCAGCTTCGGGACAGATACGCAGTATTTT.

The rearrangement links TRBV28 to TRBJ2-1, with 7 bases matching TRBD2. From germline, CDR1 is MDHEN and CDR2 SYDVKM. The V gene end was trimmed by 9 bases and the J gene end by 6 bases; junction bases not matched to a gene: 5. The CDR3 is 12 residues long. The CDR3 loop is CASRDYINEQFF. In nucleotides, the CDR3 is TGTGCCAGTCGGGACTACATCAATGAGCAGTTCTTC.

The V gene is TRBV30, the J gene TRBJ1-1; the D gene is possibly TRBD1 (5 bases). The CDR3 is 14 amino acids. CDR1 and CDR2 from the germline V gene are GTSNPN and SVGIG (reference sequence). V lost 2 bases and J lost 2, with 12 bases in between. CDR3 protein: CAWSRGGLNTEAFF. The CDR3 bases are TGTGCCTGGAGTCGGGGGGGTTTAAACACTGAAGCTTTCTTT.

The CDR3 loop is CASSQDNRGYDNEQFF. In DNA, the CDR3 is TGTGCCAGCAGCCAAGATAACAGGGGCTATGACAATGAGCAGTTCTTC. The chain couples TRBV3-1 (or the pseudogene TRBV3-2) to TRBJ2-1; 7 bases are a match to TRBD1. The V and J ends lost 0 bases and 5 bases, in that order; junction bases with no gene match: 7. Per germline, CDR1 LGHDT and CDR2 YNNKEL (reference sequence). There are 16 residues in the CDR3.

The chain recombines TRBV30 with TRBJ1-2; 8 bases agree with TRBD1. V was clipped by 7 bases and J by 3 bases; unmatched bases: 16. Germline lookup yields CDR1 GTSNPN and CDR2 SVGIG (reference sequence). The CDR3 length is 16 residues. The CDR3 DNA reads TGTGCCTCGACGACAACTTCAGGGGGCCGGCACTATGGCTACACCTTC. Protein sequence: CASTTTSGGRHYGYTF. The variable domain in full, completed from reference TRBV30 and TRBJ1-2, reads SQTIHQWPATLVQPVGSPLSLECTVEGTSNPNLYWYRQAAGRGLQLLFYSVGIGQISSEVPQNLSASRPQDRQFILSSKKLLLSDSGFYLCASTTTSGGRHYGYTFGSGTRLTVV.

The chain links TRBV7-9 to TRBJ1-3, with D possibly being TRBD1 (5 bases). The CDR3 loop spans 16 amino acids. V lost 10 bases, J lost 2 bases, and 21 bases lay in between. Germline CDR1 SEHNR, CDR2 FQNEAQ (reference sequence). The CDR3 nucleotides read TGTGCCACCAACCCGCCGGGACTAGGACCTGGAAACACCATATATTTT. Protein sequence: CATNPPGLGPGNTIYF.

Worth noting for this clone: The junction departs from germline at one end; a sequencing error may be responsible. V gene TRBV7-7 combines with J gene TRBJ2-7; TRBD1 matches 8 bases. Germline CDR1 is SSHAT and CDR2 is FNYEAQ (reference sequence). This CDR3 is 14 amino acids long. CDR3 DNA sequence: TGTGCTAGCAGCTTCCCGGGACAGGTCTACGAGCAGTACTTC. This encodes CASSFPGQVYEQYF.

The gene calls are TRBV28 and TRBJ1-4, with 11 bases lining up with TRBD1. The germline V gene has CDR1 MDHEN and CDR2 SYDVKM. V dropped 5 bases and J dropped 8; count of bases not matched to a gene: 7. This CDR3 has 15 amino acids. The CDR3 sequence: CASSGSGQGDEKLFF. Written as DNA, the CDR3 is TGTGCCAGCAGTGGATCGGGACAGGGGGACGAAAAACTGTTTTTT.

Regarding this clone: Other DNA sequences in this specimen translate into the identical CDR3. V is TRBV18 and J is TRBJ1-5, with D perhaps matching TRBD1 (5 bases). The CDR3 has 14 residues. Germline assignment: CDR1 KGHSH and CDR2 LQKENI. V was clipped by 3 bases and J by 1 base, with 7 bases between them. The CDR3 sequence: CASSPRDSNQPQHF. The CDR3 DNA follows: TGTGCCAGCTCACCCCGGGACAGCAATCAGCCCCAGCATTTT.

V and J are TRBV19 and TRBJ1-2, with 7 bases lining up with TRBD1. The junction had 11 bases not matched to a gene; V was cut back by 5 bases and J by 2 bases. The CDR3 consists of 16 residues. Germline CDR1 LNHDA, CDR2 SQIVND (reference sequence). The CDR3 loop reads CASSGSGQDGNYGYTF. The CDR3 DNA reads TGTGCCAGTAGTGGCTCCGGACAGGACGGGAACTATGGCTACACCTTC. The variable domain in full, with the rest retrieved from reference TRBV19 and TRBJ1-2, is DGGITQSPKYLFRKEGQNVTLSCEQNLNHDAMYWYRQDPGQGLRLIYYSQIVNDFQKGDIAEGYSVSREKKESFPLTVTSAQKNPTAFYLCASSGSGQDGNYGYTFGSGTRLTVV.

The sample holds one count of this clone. The V call is TRBV6-1, the J call TRBJ1-2; tentative D call: TRBD1 (6 bases). The CDR3 is 16 amino acids. Trimming stripped 1 base from V and 4 bases from J, with 16 bases between. From germline, CDR1 is MNHNS and CDR2 SASEGT. The CDR3 DNA follows: TGTGCCAGCAGTGAAGACGGAGTCAGAGGGGGCTATGGCTACACCTTC. Encoded protein: CASSEDGVRGGYGYTF.

The chain links TRBV24-1 to TRBJ2-2, with no clear D. V lost 7 bases and J 4 bases, leaving 18 bases between the germline ends. The CDR3 length is 16 residues. Germline assignment: CDR1 KGHDR and CDR2 SFDVKD. The CDR3 reads CATSSSIRQVTGELFF. The CDR3 bases are TGTGCCACCAGCAGCTCCATCAGACAAGTCACCGGGGAGCTGTTTTTT.

The rearrangement joins TRBV30 to TRBJ1-2; weak D call: TRBD1 (5 bases). The length of the CDR3 is 12 residues. Trimming shortened V by 0 bases and J by 4 bases, and 6 bases separated the two germline ends. Germline V gene sequence: CDR1 GTSNPN, CDR2 SVGIG (reference sequence). The CDR3 region is CAWSVGAYGYTF. Here the CDR3 DNA reads TGTGCCTGGAGTGTAGGGGCCTATGGCTACACCTTC.

The rearrangement links TRBV7-9 to TRBJ2-1, with D perhaps matching TRBD1 (7 bases). Germline V gene sequence: CDR1 SEHNR, CDR2 FQNEAQ (reference sequence). The germline V and J ends were trimmed by 5 bases and 8 bases, with 19 bases remaining between them. CDR3 length: 15 residues. This chain's CDR3 is CASSARQGGRHEQFF. The CDR3 bases are TGTGCCAGCAGCGCGCGACAGGGAGGCCGGCATGAGCAGTTCTTC.

This clone was counted a single time. The rearrangement uses TRBV5-5 and TRBJ2-3; D is ambiguous. CDR1 SGHKS and CDR2 YYEKEE come from the germline V gene (reference sequence). The V gene lost 0 bases and the J gene lost 2 bases, with 7 bases spanning the gap. The CDR3 is 14 amino acids. The CDR3 DNA reads as TGTGCCAGCAGCTTGGGGCGGACCACAGATACGCAGTATTTT. This codes for CASSLGRTTDTQYF.

The table lists this clone with a count of one. The chain combines TRBV4-2 with TRBJ2-5; 9 nucleotides line up with TRBD1. CDR3 length: 16 residues. Germline V gives CDR1 LGHNA, CDR2 YNFKEQ. With V trimmed by 0 bases and J by 5 bases, 7 bases remained unmatched. Here the CDR3 reads CASSQDPYRGQETQYF. The CDR3 DNA follows: TGTGCCAGCAGCCAAGACCCCTACAGGGGGCAGGAGACCCAGTACTTC.

The V gene is TRBV7-8, the J gene TRBJ1-3, with no clear D. The CDR3 extends over 15 amino acids. V lost 5 bases to trimming and J lost 0 bases, with 11 bases between them. Germline V gene data show CDR1 as SGHVS and CDR2 as FQNEAQ. CDR3 nucleotides: TGTGCCAGCAGCCCCCTCAATACCTCTGGAAACACCATATATTTT. This encodes CASSPLNTSGNTIYF.

This clone was picked up one time. The chain carries TRBV7-2 and TRBJ2-1; 13 bases are a match to TRBD2. CDR1 and CDR2 from the germline V gene are SGHTA and FQGNSA. The CDR3 length is 14 residues. V trimming: 5 bases; J trimming: 11 bases; junction bases outside the gene matches: 6. Here the CDR3 reads CASSLGTSGTQQFF. The CDR3 DNA sequence: TGTGCCAGCAGCCTCGGGACTAGCGGGACACAGCAGTTCTTC.

V and J are TRBV5-5 and TRBJ2-5; D gene uncertain. In germline, CDR1 is SGHKS, CDR2 YYEKEE (reference sequence). V shed 3 bases and J shed 2 bases, with 17 bases lying between them. The CDR3 length is 16 residues. The DNA of the CDR3 is TGTGCCAGCAGCTATCCAAAAACAGACATACAAGAGACCCAGTACTTC. It specifies CASSYPKTDIQETQYF.

V and J are TRBV27 and TRBJ1-1, with 7 bases that match TRBD1. CDR1 MNHEY and CDR2 SMNVEV come from the germline V gene (reference sequence). The V segment lost 2 bases and the J segment 3 bases; nucleotides outside the gene matches: 3. The CDR3 spans 14 residues. The CDR3 coding sequence is TGTGCCAGCAGTTTAACAGGGGCTCACACTGAAGCTTTCTTT. It encodes CASSLTGAHTEAFF.

The CDR3 protein is CASSDLSSDEQYF. CDR3 nucleotide sequence: TGCGCCAGCAGTGACCTAAGTAGCGACGAGCAGTACTTC. The chain joins TRBV10-1 to TRBJ2-7; D is perhaps TRBD2 (5 bases). The CDR3 is 13 residues long. V dropped 3 bases and J dropped 5 bases, with 11 bases sitting between them. CDR1 is WNHNN, CDR2 SYGVQD, per germline (reference sequence).

This clone was detected a few times. The CDR3 nucleotides are TGCGCCAGCAGCTCCATACCTCTAGCGGGAGCCGAGGAGCAGTTCTTC. Translated, it gives CASSSIPLAGAEEQFF. The V call is TRBV5-1, the J call TRBJ2-1, with TRBD2 matching over 10 bases. Germline V gives CDR1 SGHRS, CDR2 YFSETQ. J was trimmed by 10 bases and V by 3 bases; bases with no gene match: 13. The CDR3 covers 16 residues.

The chain uses TRBV19 and TRBJ1-6, with TRBD1 as a possible D gene (6 bases). The V end was cut by 3 bases, the J end by 7 bases, with 10 bases between. This CDR3 is 14 amino acids long. The germline gives CDR1 LNHDA, CDR2 SQIVND (reference sequence). The DNA of the CDR3 is TGTGCCAGTAGTATTAGGGACAACAATTCACCCCTCCACTTT. Its translation is CASSIRDNNSPLHF.

This clone has only one observation. This chain joins TRBV6-5 and TRBJ2-2; 8 positions agree with TRBD1. Germline CDR1 MNHEY, CDR2 SVGAGI. The length of the CDR3 is 15 residues. V trimming: 5 bases; J trimming: 9 bases; junction bases outside the gene matches: 11. DNA for the CDR3: TGTGCCAGCAGTCGGGCGGGACAGGCCCACCGGGAGCTGTTTTTT. Protein: CASSRAGQAHRELFF.

This chain connects TRBV6-6 to TRBJ2-7, with 8 bases aligning to TRBD1. This CDR3 has 14 amino acids. Germline lookup yields CDR1 MNHNY and CDR2 SVGAGI (reference sequence). Losses at the gene ends were 5 bases for V and 4 bases for J; bases not matched to a gene: 7. In DNA, the CDR3 is TGTGCCAGCAGTCCACCGGGACAGGAGTACGAGCAGTACTTC. Translated: CASSPPGQEYEQYF.

The V call is TRBV20-1, the J call TRBJ2-7, with 7 bases that match TRBD1. The V gene's germline CDR1 is DFQATT and CDR2 SNEGSKA (reference sequence). The CDR3 is made up of 13 amino acids. Losses at the gene ends were 4 bases for V and 0 bases for J; bases not matched to a gene: 3. DNA of the CDR3: TGCAGTGCTACTGACAGGGTCTCCTACGAGCAGTACTTC. Translated, it gives CSATDRVSYEQYF.